Following are 10 T cell receptor beta chains from one sample sequenced in a study of T cell responses to AZD1222 COVID-19 vaccine. Data came from immunoSEQ multiplex PCR; TCRdb stores just in-frame clones and leaves some out. This table holds around 150,000 clones, 94% found once. Specimen: peripheral blood, collected 28 days after the second AZD1222 dose. Every receptor here comes from an adult who received the AZD1222 COVID-19 vaccine.

This sequence joins TRBV11-2 and TRBJ2-1; 16 bases fit TRBD2. The junction had 8 bases not matched to a gene; V was cut back by 5 bases and J by 1 base. The CDR3 spans 19 residues. Germline V CDR1 and CDR2: SGHAT, FQNNGV. The CDR3: CASSPIGTSGRGSYNEQFF. CDR3 nucleotides: TGTGCCAGCAGCCCAATTGGGACTAGCGGGAGGGGATCCTACAATGAGCAGTTCTTC.

J is TRBJ2-5 and V is TRBV12-3 or TRBV12-4, with 7 nucleotides matching TRBD1. V lost 5 bases and J lost 4; bases outside the gene matches: 4. CDR3 size: 13 residues. CDR3 loop: CASSLTGSETQYF. DNA for the CDR3: TGTGCCAGCAGTCTGACAGGGTCAGAGACCCAGTACTTC.

The rearrangement joins TRBV5-6 to TRBJ1-6, with TRBD1 matching over 7 bases. The CDR3 has 13 residues. The junction had 2 bases not matched to a gene; V was cut back by 3 bases and J by 8 bases. Germline V gives CDR1 SGHDT, CDR2 YYEEEE. CDR3 in DNA: TGTGCCAGCAGCTCCCAGGGGGATTCACCCCTCCACTTT. Protein sequence: CASSSQGDSPLHF.

The J gene is TRBJ2-7, the V gene TRBV7-2; the D gene is possibly TRBD1 (5 bases). The CDR3 totals 13 residues. In germline, CDR1 is SGHTA, CDR2 FQGNSA. V was shortened by 2 bases and J by 4 bases, with 9 bases between the two germline ends. The CDR3 region has the DNA TGTGCCAGCAGCTTATTTAAGGGGTACGAGCAGTACTTC. Translated, it gives CASSLFKGYEQYF.

In DNA, the CDR3 is TGTGCCAGCAGTTTACAGGGTGGTGAGCAGTTCTTC. Translation gives CASSLQGGEQFF. The chain has TRBV12-3 or TRBV12-4 and TRBJ2-1, with D perhaps matching TRBD1 (5 bases). The CDR3 covers 12 residues. Between the trimmed V and J ends, which lost 2 bases and 9 bases, there was a span of 8 bases.

The CDR3 sequence is CASSGNGYTF. CDR3 DNA sequence: TGTGCCAGCAGTGGGAACGGCTACACCTTC. The chain uses TRBV2 and TRBJ1-2; no reliable D call. V lost 4 bases and J lost 8, with 5 bases in between. CDR1 and CDR2 from the germline V gene are SNHLY and FYNNEI. The CDR3 covers 10 residues. The full variable domain, rest sourced from reference TRBV2 and TRBJ1-2, is EPEVTQTPSHQVTQMGQEVILRCVPISNHLYFYWYRQILGQKVEFLVSFYNNEISEKSEIFDDQFSVERPDGSNFTLKIRSTKLEDSAMYFCASSGNGYTFGSGTRLTVV.

The V gene is TRBV5-1, the J gene TRBJ1-1; perhaps TRBD1 as D (5 bases). The germline V gene encodes CDR1 SGHRS and CDR2 YFSETQ. The CDR3 contains 13 residues. Trimming shortened V by 2 bases and J by 4 bases, and 9 bases separated the two germline ends. In DNA form, the CDR3 reads TGCGCCAGCAGCTTCCATGGGGGCACTGAAGCTTTCTTT. This sequence encodes CASSFHGGTEAFF.

This rearrangement joins TRBV11-2 to TRBJ2-5, with 7 bases identical to TRBD2. The V gene end was trimmed by 6 bases and the J gene end by 11 bases; junction bases not matched to a gene: 9. Germline assignment: CDR1 SGHAT and CDR2 FQNNGV. This CDR3 is built from 12 residues. The CDR3 reads CASSPLLAEQYF. The DNA for the CDR3 is TGTGCCAGCAGTCCCCTCCTAGCGGAGCAGTACTTC. The full variable domain, rest sourced from reference TRBV11-2 and TRBJ2-5, is EAGVAQSPRYKIIEKRQSVAFWCNPISGHATLYWYQQILGQGPKLLIQFQNNGVVDDSQLPKDRFSAERLKGVDSTLKIQPAKLEDSAVYLCASSPLLAEQYFGPGTRLLVL.

CDR3 DNA sequence: TGTGCCAGTAGTCTACTGGGATCGCCCTACGAGCAGTACTTC. It codes for CASSLLGSPYEQYF. The V call is TRBV19, the J call TRBJ2-7; D uncertain. Trimming shortened V by 5 bases and J by 2 bases, and 13 bases separated the two germline ends. This CDR3 has 14 residues. Germline V gene sequence: CDR1 LNHDA, CDR2 SQIVND (reference sequence).

This clone occurred once. The rearrangement joins TRBV27 to TRBJ2-5; 7 bases line up with TRBD2. Looked up from germline, CDR1 is MNHEY and CDR2 is SMNVEV (reference sequence). Unmatched junction bases numbered 2, after V lost 1 base and J lost 3 bases. The CDR3 loop spans 14 amino acids. The CDR3 sequence: CASSLWAGEETQYF. The CDR3 DNA reads TGTGCCAGCAGTTTATGGGCGGGGGAAGAGACCCAGTACTTC.